The clone carrying this T cell receptor (beta chain) appeared a few times. Its antigen is unidentified. This specimen comes from a study of T-cell reconstitution after alpha-beta-depleted transplantation in children. The CDR3 has 14 residues. V was cut by 2 bases and J by 8 bases, with 15 bases left in between. In germline, CDR1 is DFQATT, CDR2 SNEGSKA (reference sequence). Study-level points and caveats: TCRbeta diversity was high at day 60 in some patients (a result of surviving recipient T cells and thymic progenitors). Where alpha-beta T cells came from about two months after transplant was reportedly several hundred expanded graft clones. Diversity and T-cell counts at one year after transplant derived mostly from new T cells.

Preparing the TCRbeta library involved the use of unique molecular identifiers. TCRdb reanalysed the PCR reads using MiXCR and keeps one entry per CDR3 protein. The repertoire holds fewer than 550,000 distinct CDR3 sequences, 15% to 20% seen once, with approximately 28% in the top ten. Source: PBMCs, mostly from graft donor cells, taken 360 days after TCRalphabeta/CD19-depleted stem cell transplant. The rearrangement uses TRBV20-1 and TRBJ1-4; D is uncertain. This clonotype originated in a boy under two years old who had a stem cell transplant for Wiskott-Aldrich syndrome, so the T cells may come from the graft donor. The CDR3 bases are TGCAGTGCTAGAAGCGGTCTGTCTATAGAAAAACTGTTTTTT. As protein: CSARSGLSIEKLFF.